The sequence of this T cell receptor beta chain was determined in a study of blood T cells in healthy people across ages. Notes on the study in general: It was held that the diversity estimates obtained from one million T cells were underestimates. The long-lived group displayed more naive CD4+ cells, plus higher diversity, than the aged donors did.

Remarks on this clonotype: The antigen is undetermined.

About 10 milliliters of peripheral blood were drawn from each donor into EDTA-treated tubes. A J-beta primer mix and a sample-barcoded 5' primer were used in a second PCR of roughly 6 to 12 cycles. One entry per CDR3 protein, called by TCRdb with MiXCR from the 5' RACE reads. Among hundreds of thousands of distinct CDR3 sequences listed, roughly 50% were seen once. The TCR originated in a woman aged 55 to 70 in good health. Sequenced input: blood.

CDR3 residues: CSPSVGDYTEAFF. The CDR3 nucleotides are TGCAGCCCATCAGTCGGGGACTACACTGAAGCTTTCTTT. The chain couples TRBV29-1 to TRBJ1-1, with D possibly matching TRBD1 (5 bases). The CDR3 sequence is 13 residues long. CDR1 is SQVTM, CDR2 ANQGSEA, per germline. V lost 8 bases and J lost 3, with 16 bases in between.